The source of this T cell receptor (delta chain) is a study of γδ T cells in repeated Plasmodium falciparum infection. For the study at large: Malian repertoires were sampled cross-sectionally without transmission and longitudinally through febrile malaria.

TCRdb reanalyzed the multiplex PCR reads using CATT. The sample has 85,000 to 100,000 delta-chain clones; over 0.75% are singletons. As for this clone: The translation of this DNA and the TCRdb protein of a much larger clone differ at residue 9, probably owing to a read error; the protein shown here is translated from the DNA.

The receptor's source is a pool of human donors (malaria-infected and uninfected, not separated). The sequencing sample was made of gamma-delta T cells from blood.

CDR3 protein: CALGLFRIPYWGIRVGTDKLIF. CDR3 nucleotide sequence: TGTGCTCTTGGGCTTTTCCGCATACCTTACTGGGGGATACGCGTGGGTACCGATAAACTCATCTTT. The V gene is TRDV1, the J gene TRDJ1, with 13 bases fitting TRDD3. No J gene is reported in TCRdb; it was inferred here by comparing the DNA with germline. The CDR3 spans 22 residues. Germline lookup yields CDR1 TSWWSYY and CDR2 QGS. The ends lost 5 bases at V and 2 bases at J; junction bases unmatched: 23.